A selection of T cell receptor beta chains follows, all from one sample in a study of blood T cell repertoires in COVID-19. Profiled with immunoSEQ multiplex PCR; TCRdb holds only in-frame clones, not every one. The sample yields about 130,000 clones, about 81% seen once. Sequenced sample: peripheral blood. These receptor sequences come from a woman between 50 and 59 years old with acute or convalescent COVID-19. Both conserved end residues are part of each CDR3. Each record gives: CDR3 protein, CDR3 DNA, D gene, clone size, V gene, J gene. The D gene is left open where the match is weak. Clone size, where shown, is once, few, many, or a class for clones that have expanded.

CATSREGSLANYGYTF	TGTGCCACCAGCCGGGAGGGGAGCCTAGCTAACTATGGCTACACCTTC	-	-	TRBV15	TRBJ1-2
CASSLSEREEKLFF	TGTGCCAGCAGCTTGTCAGAACGGGAGGAAAAACTGTTTTTT	-	-	TRBV7-9	TRBJ1-4
CSASYRVTAEAFF	TGCAGTGCTAGTTACAGGGTTACGGCTGAAGCTTTCTTT	-	few	TRBV20-1	TRBJ1-1
CASSLVYQETQYF	TGTGCCAGCTCCCTAGTTTACCAAGAGACCCAGTACTTC	-	-	TRBV18	TRBJ2-5
CASSPLLASGYNEQFF	TGTGCCAGCAGCCCCCTATTGGCTAGCGGGTACAATGAGCAGTTCTTC	TRBD2	-	TRBV14	TRBJ2-1
CATSQTDRAHQPQHF	TGTGCCACCAGCCAGACGGACAGGGCCCATCAGCCCCAGCATTTT	TRBD1	-	TRBV15	TRBJ1-5
CATKRGGPDTQYF	TGTGCCACTAAGCGGGGGGGGCCAGATACGCAGTATTTT	TRBD2	-	TRBV2	TRBJ2-3
CASGAGTNYEQYF	TGTGCTAGTGGGGCCGGGACTAACTACGAGCAGTACTTC	TRBD2	-	TRBV12-5	TRBJ2-7
CASRRMTGDEKLFF	TGTGCCAGCAGGCGGATGACAGGCGACGAAAAACTGTTTTTT	-	-	TRBV5-4	TRBJ1-4
CASSAPTGAVTEAFF	TGTGCCAGCAGTGCCCCGACAGGGGCGGTCACTGAAGCTTTCTTT	TRBD1	-	TRBV6-4	TRBJ1-1
CASSQRQLQETQYF	TGTGCCAGCAGCCAGAGACAGCTTCAAGAGACCCAGTACTTC	-	-	TRBV7-8	TRBJ2-5
CASSTWTGYNTEAFF	TGTGCCAGTAGTACATGGACAGGATACAACACTGAAGCTTTCTTT	TRBD1	-	TRBV19	TRBJ1-1
CASSLRTSGAVDTQYF	TGTGCCAGCAGCTTAAGGACTAGCGGGGCTGTGGATACGCAGTATTTT	TRBD2	-	TRBV5-4	TRBJ2-3
CASSYGVLDTQYF	TGTGCCAGCAGTTACGGGGTTTTGGATACGCAGTATTTT	-	-	TRBV27	TRBJ2-3
CASSPGVGGNTEAFF	TGTGCCAGCTCACCCGGTGTCGGGGGGAACACTGAAGCTTTCTTT	-	-	TRBV18	TRBJ1-1
CASSFMGQGYTEAFF	TGCGCCAGCAGCTTTATGGGACAGGGCTACACTGAAGCTTTCTTT	TRBD1	-	TRBV5-1	TRBJ1-1
CASSFGQGSTEAFF	TGTGCCAGCAGCTTTGGACAGGGATCCACTGAAGCTTTCTTT	TRBD1	few	TRBV11-1	TRBJ1-1
CASSELAGSYYGYTF	TGTGCCAGCAGTGAGTTGGCGGGTTCTTACTATGGCTACACCTTC	-	-	TRBV6-4	TRBJ1-2
CASSRDFDSYNEQFF	TGTGCCAGCAGTAGGGACTTCGATTCCTACAATGAGCAGTTCTTC	-	-	TRBV6-5	TRBJ2-1
CSVEEGLAGGSEQFF	TGCAGCGTTGAAGAGGGGCTAGCGGGAGGGAGTGAGCAGTTCTTC	TRBD2	-	TRBV29-1	TRBJ2-1
CASSDRQGGSEAFF	TGTGCCAGCAGTGATAGACAGGGTGGTAGTGAAGCTTTCTTT	TRBD1	-	TRBV2	TRBJ1-1
CASGLYPGGRDTQYF	TGTGCTAGTGGTTTGTATCCGGGAGGGAGGGATACGCAGTATTTT	TRBD2	-	TRBV12-5	TRBJ2-3
CASSATQGRIYGYTF	TGTGCCAGCAGCGCCACCCAGGGGCGTATCTATGGCTACACCTTC	-	-	TRBV6-5	TRBJ1-2
CASSERGIAYNEQFF	TGTGCCAGCAGCGAGCGGGGGATCGCCTACAATGAGCAGTTCTTC	TRBD2	-	TRBV3-1/TRBV3-2	TRBJ2-1
CASRDGTSGQETQYF	TGTGCCAGCAGGGACGGGACTAGCGGCCAAGAGACCCAGTACTTC	TRBD2	-	TRBV2	TRBJ2-5
CASKMGLTGLGEKLFF	TGTGCCAGCAAAATGGGCCTGACAGGGCTAGGTGAAAAACTGTTTTTT	TRBD1	-	TRBV2	TRBJ1-4